This T cell receptor (beta chain) came from a study of cytomegalovirus exposure and HLA in healthy donors. On the study more broadly: About 85 million unique TCRs from HLA-typed donors were held in an early release of data.

PCR used 60 Vbeta primers and 13 Jbeta primers. The method was immunoSEQ multiplex PCR; TCRdb's version includes in-frame clones alone and lacks a portion of them. The table counts around 130,000 clones; roughly 2% lies in the top ten. Germline V gene sequence: CDR1 SEHNR, CDR2 FQNEAQ (reference sequence). With V trimmed by 5 bases and J by 5 bases, 9 bases remained unmatched. CDR3 length: 14 amino acids. Specimen: PBMCs. The sequence was collected from a woman aged 55 to 70 in good health and CMV-seronegative. This chain links TRBV7-9 with TRBJ2-7; 7 bases fit TRBD2. The CDR3 reads CASSLGGAGHEQYF. Here the CDR3 DNA reads TGTGCCAGCAGCCTGGGAGGGGCTGGCCACGAGCAGTACTTC.